The T cell receptor beta chain under discussion was sequenced for a study of HIV-infected children after antiretroviral therapy interruption. Study as a whole: Continuous-treatment children had median age about 8 years, interruption 9 to 10 years. In continuous treatment, analyzed samples were from weeks 0, 48 and 150. EBV and CMV exposure was recorded in most children.

Treatment in this sample: PENTA 11 planned treatment interruption arm or continuous ART arm. Naive CD4+ CD45RA+ CD45RO- T cells were FACS-sorted from thawed PBMCs. A 3' RACE protocol on RNA, with unique molecular identifiers, produced the TCR library. TCRdb recomputed calls from the 3' RACE reads with MiXCR, one row per CDR3 protein. The sample holds about 83,000 distinct CDR3 sequences, around 6.9% seen once. This clonotype was seen more than once but under ten times. The length of the CDR3 is 13 residues. V was clipped by 1 base and J by 7 bases, with 11 bases between them. Germline V gene sequence: CDR1 SGHNT, CDR2 YYREEE (reference sequence).

The source material was CD45RA+ CD4+ T cells from PBMCs, pooled from several time points, sampled from a donor given antiretroviral therapy, either interrupted or continuous. The subset: naive CD4+ CD45RA+ CD45RO- T cells. This clonotype was obtained from a pool of human donors with HIV. The chain is built from TRBV5-4 and TRBJ1-1, with unresolved D. The CDR3: CASSLPMGLEAFF. The CDR3 DNA sequence: TGTGCCAGCAGCTTGCCGATGGGTCTTGAAGCTTTCTTT.